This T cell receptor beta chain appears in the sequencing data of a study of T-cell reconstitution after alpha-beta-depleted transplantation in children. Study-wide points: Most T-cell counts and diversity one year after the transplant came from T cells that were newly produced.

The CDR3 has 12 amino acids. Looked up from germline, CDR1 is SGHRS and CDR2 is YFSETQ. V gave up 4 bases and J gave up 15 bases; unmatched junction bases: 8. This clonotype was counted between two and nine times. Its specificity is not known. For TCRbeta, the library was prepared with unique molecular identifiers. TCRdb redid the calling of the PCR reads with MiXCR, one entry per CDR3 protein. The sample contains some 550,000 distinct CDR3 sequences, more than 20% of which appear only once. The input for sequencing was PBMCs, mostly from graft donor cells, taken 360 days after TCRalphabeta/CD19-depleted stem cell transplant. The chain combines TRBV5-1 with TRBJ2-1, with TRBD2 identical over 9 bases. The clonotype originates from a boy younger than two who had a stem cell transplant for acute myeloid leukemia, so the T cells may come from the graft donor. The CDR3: CASSESGGQPFF. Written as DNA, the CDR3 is TGCGCCAGCAGCGAGAGCGGGGGGCAGCCGTTCTTC.